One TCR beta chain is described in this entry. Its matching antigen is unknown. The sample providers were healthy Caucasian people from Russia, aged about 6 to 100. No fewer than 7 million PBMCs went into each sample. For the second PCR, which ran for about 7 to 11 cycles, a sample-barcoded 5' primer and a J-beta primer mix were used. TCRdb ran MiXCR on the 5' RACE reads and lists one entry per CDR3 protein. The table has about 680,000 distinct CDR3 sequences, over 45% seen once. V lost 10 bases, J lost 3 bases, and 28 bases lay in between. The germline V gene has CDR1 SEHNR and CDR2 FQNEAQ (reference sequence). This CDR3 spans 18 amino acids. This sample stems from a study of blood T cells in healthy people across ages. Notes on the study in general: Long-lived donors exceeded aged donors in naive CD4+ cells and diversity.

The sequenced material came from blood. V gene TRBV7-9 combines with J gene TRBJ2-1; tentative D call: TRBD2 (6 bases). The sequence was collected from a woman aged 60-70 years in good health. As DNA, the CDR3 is TGTGCCATCCAAACCGGGAGAACGACTTGGGGGATCTACAATGAGCAGTTCTTC. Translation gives CAIQTGRTTWGIYNEQFF.